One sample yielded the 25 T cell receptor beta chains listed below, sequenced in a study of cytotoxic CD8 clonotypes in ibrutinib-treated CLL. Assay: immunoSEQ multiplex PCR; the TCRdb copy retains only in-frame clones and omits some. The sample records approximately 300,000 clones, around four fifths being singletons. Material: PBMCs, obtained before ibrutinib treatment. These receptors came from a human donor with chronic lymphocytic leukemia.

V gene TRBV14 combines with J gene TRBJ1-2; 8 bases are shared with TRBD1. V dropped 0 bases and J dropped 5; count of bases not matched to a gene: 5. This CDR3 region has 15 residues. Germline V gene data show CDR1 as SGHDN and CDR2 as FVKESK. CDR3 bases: TGTGCCAGCAGCCAAGACTGGACAGGGATATATGGCTACACCTTC. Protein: CASSQDWTGIYGYTF.

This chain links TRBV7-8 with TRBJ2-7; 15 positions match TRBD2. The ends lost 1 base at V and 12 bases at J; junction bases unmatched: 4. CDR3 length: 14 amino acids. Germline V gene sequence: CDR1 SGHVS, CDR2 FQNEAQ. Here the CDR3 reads CASSLGTSGRATYF. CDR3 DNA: TGTGCCAGCAGCTTAGGGACTAGCGGGAGGGCCACGTACTTC.

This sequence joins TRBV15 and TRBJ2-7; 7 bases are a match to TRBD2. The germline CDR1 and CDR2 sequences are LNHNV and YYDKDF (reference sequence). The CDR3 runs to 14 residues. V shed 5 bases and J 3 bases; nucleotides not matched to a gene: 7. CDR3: CATSQGGGFYEQYF. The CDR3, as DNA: TGTGCCACCAGCCAAGGCGGGGGTTTCTACGAGCAGTACTTC.

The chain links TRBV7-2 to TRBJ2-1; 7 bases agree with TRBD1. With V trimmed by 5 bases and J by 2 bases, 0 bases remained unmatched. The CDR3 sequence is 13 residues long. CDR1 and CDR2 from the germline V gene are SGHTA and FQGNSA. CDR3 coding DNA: TGTGCCAGCAGCACAGGGGCCTACAATGAGCAGTTCTTC. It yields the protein CASSTGAYNEQFF.

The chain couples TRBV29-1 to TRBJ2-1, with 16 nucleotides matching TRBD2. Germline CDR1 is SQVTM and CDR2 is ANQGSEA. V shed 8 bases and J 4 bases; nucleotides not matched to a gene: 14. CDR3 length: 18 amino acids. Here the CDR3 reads CSSRMGLAGGPGYNEQFF. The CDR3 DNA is TGCAGCTCCAGAATGGGACTAGCGGGAGGGCCTGGGTACAATGAGCAGTTCTTC.

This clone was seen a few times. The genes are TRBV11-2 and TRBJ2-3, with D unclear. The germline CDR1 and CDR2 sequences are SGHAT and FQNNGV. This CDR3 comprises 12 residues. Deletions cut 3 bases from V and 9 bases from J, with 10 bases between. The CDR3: CASSFGLTTQYF. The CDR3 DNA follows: TGTGCCAGCAGCTTTGGTTTGACGACGCAGTATTTT.

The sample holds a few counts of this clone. As DNA, the CDR3 is TGTGCCAGTAGTATCGGGACTTCGATTTCCGGGAATGAGCAGTTCTTC. Amino acid sequence: CASSIGTSISGNEQFF. V is TRBV19 and J is TRBJ2-1; a weak D match, TRBD2 (6 bases). CDR1 and CDR2 (germline): LNHDA, SQIVND (reference sequence). The CDR3 extends over 16 amino acids. Trimming took off 3 bases at V and 7 bases at J, with 19 bases between the two ends.

Here the CDR3 reads CASSQVLQRRDRANYGYTF. The CDR3 coding sequence is TGCGCCAGCAGCCAAGTTCTCCAGCGGCGGGACCGAGCTAACTATGGCTACACCTTC. The rearrangement joins TRBV4-1 to TRBJ1-2, with D possibly TRBD1 on 5 matching bases. CDR1 is MGHRA, CDR2 YSYEKL, per germline. V was pared by 1 base and J by 0 bases, with 21 bases between. This CDR3 is 19 amino acids long.

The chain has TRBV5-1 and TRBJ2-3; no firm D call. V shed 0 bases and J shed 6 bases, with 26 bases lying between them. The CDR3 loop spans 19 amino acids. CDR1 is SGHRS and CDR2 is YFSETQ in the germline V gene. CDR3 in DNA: TGCGCCAGCAGCTTGGACGGCCGGGTTGTGGATCCGCGGTGGGATACGCAGTATTTT. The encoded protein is CASSLDGRVVDPRWDTQYF.

The CDR3 region is CASSLTRLAGSYNEQFF. CDR3 nucleotide sequence: TGTGCCAGCAGCTTAACGCGACTAGCGGGAAGCTACAATGAGCAGTTCTTC. This chain connects TRBV7-3 to TRBJ2-1; 11 positions match TRBD2. Losses at the gene ends were 0 bases for V and 3 bases for J; bases not matched to a gene: 4. Germline V CDR1 and CDR2: SGHTA, FQGTGA. This CDR3 comprises 17 residues.

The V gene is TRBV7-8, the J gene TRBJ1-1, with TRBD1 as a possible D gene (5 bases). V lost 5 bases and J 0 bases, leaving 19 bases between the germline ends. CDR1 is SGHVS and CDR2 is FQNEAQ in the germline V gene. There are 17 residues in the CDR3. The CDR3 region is CASSRPRGVDMNTEAFF. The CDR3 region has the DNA TGTGCCAGCAGCAGACCGAGGGGAGTGGACATGAACACTGAAGCTTTCTTT.

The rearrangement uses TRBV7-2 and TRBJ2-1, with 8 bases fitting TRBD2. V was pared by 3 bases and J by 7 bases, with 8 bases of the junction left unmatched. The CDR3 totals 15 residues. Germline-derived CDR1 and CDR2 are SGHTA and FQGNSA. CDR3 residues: CASSFPTSALNEQFF. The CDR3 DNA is TGTGCCAGCAGCTTTCCGACTAGCGCGTTAAATGAGCAGTTCTTC.

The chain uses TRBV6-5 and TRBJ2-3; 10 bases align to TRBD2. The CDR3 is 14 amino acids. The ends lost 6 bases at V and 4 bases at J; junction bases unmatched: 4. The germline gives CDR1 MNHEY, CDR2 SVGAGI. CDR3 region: CASRRGTSADTQYF. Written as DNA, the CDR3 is TGTGCCAGCAGACGGGGGACTAGCGCAGATACGCAGTATTTT.

CDR3 amino acids: CASSPTRQGLLDGYTF. In DNA, the CDR3 is TGTGCCAGCTCACCTACTCGACAGGGTCTTTTGGATGGCTACACCTTC. The chain links TRBV18 to TRBJ1-2; 7 bases match TRBD1. The V and J ends lost 3 bases and 6 bases, in that order; junction bases with no gene match: 13. The germline gives CDR1 KGHSH, CDR2 LQKENI. This CDR3 comprises 16 residues.

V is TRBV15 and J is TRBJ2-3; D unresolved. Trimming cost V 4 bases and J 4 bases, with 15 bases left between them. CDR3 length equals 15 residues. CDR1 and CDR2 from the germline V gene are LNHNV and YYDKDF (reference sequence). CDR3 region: CATSKTPARSDTQYF. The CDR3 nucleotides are TGTGCCACCAGCAAAACGCCAGCGAGGTCAGATACGCAGTATTTT.

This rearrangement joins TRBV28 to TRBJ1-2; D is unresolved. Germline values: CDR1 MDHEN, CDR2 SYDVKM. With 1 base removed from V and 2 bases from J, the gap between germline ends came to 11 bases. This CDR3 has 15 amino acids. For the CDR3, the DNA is TGTGCCAGCAGTTTATCTCCAGGAATCAACTATGGCTACACCTTC. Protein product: CASSLSPGINYGYTF.

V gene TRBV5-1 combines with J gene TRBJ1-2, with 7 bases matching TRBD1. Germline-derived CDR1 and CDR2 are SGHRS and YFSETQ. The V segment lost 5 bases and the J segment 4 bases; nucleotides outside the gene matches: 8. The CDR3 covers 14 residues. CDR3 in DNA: TGCGCCAGCAGGGAGGGGGCGTATGGCTATGGCTACACCTTC. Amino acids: CASREGAYGYGYTF.

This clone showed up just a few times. Here the CDR3 DNA reads TGTGCCAGCAGCTTCTCCCGACCCCGGGGGACAGATACGCAGTATTTT. Translating gives CASSFSRPRGTDTQYF. This chain joins TRBV11-1 and TRBJ2-3; D might be TRBD2 (6 bases). Germline lookup yields CDR1 SGHAT and CDR2 FQDESV (reference sequence). Between the trimmed V and J ends, which lost 3 bases and 3 bases, there was a span of 16 bases. The CDR3 is 16 amino acids.

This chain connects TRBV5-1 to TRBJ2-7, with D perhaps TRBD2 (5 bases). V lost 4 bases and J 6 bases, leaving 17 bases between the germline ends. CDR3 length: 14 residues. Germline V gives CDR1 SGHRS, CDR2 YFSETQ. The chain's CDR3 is CASSPIDYEGEQYF. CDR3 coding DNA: TGCGCCAGCAGCCCTATAGACTACGAGGGCGAGCAGTACTTC.

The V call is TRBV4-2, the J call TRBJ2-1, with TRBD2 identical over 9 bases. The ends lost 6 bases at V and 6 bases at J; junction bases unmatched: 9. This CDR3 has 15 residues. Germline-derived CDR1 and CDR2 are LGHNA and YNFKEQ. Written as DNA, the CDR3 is TGTGCCAGCAGACTAGGGACTAGCTCCGCCAATGAGCAGTTCTTC. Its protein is CASRLGTSSANEQFF.

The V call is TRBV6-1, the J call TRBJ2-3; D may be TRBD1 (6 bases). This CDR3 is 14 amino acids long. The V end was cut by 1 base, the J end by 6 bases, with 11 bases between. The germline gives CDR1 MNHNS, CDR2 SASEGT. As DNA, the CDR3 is TGTGCCAGCAGTGAAGGACAGGACCTCGATACGCAGTATTTT. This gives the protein CASSEGQDLDTQYF.

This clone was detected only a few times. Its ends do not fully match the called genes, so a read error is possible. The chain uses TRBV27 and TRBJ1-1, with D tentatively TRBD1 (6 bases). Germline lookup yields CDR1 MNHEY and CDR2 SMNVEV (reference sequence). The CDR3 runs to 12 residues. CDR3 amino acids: CASSSRSDSAYF. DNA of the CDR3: TGTGCCAGCAGTTCCAGATCGGACAGCGCCTACTTT.

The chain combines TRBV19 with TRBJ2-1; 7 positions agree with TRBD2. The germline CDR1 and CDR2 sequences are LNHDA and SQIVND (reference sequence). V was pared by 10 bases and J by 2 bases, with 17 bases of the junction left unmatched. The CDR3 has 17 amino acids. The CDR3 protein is CATEGSRAGETYNEQFF. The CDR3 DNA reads TGTGCCACCGAAGGGAGTAGGGCGGGAGAAACCTACAATGAGCAGTTCTTC.

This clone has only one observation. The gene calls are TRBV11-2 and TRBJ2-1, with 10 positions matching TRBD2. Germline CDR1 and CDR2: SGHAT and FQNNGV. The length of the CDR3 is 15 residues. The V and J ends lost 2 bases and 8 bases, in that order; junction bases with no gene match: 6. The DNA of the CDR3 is TGTGCCAGCAGCTTAACGCTAGCGGGAGCGCATGAGCAGTTCTTC. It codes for CASSLTLAGAHEQFF.

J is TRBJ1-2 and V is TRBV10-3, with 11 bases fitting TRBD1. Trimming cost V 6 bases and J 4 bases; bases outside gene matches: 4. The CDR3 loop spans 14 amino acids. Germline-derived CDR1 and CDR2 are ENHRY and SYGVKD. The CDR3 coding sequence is TGTGCCATCAGGGGACAGGGGGAGAGCTATGGCTACACCTTC. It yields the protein CAIRGQGESYGYTF.